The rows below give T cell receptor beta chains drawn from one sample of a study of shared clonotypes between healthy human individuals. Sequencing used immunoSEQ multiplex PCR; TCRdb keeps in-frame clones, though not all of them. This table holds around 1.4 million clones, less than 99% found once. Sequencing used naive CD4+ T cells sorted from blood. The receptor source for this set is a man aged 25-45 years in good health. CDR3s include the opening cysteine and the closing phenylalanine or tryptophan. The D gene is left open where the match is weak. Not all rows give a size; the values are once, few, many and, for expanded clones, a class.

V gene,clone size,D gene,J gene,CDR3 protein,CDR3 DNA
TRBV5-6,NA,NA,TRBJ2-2,CASSLMGTTGELFF,TGTGCCAGCAGCTTGATGGGGACCACCGGGGAGCTGTTTTTT
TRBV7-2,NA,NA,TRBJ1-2,CASSLVGGNYGYTF,TGTGCCAGCAGCTTAGTAGGGGGGAACTATGGCTACACCTTC
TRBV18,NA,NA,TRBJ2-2,CASSPPNTGELFF,TGTGCCAGCTCACCGCCAAACACCGGGGAGCTGTTTTTT
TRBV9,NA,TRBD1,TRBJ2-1,CASSVEGGDEQFF,TGTGCCAGCAGCGTAGAAGGGGGCGATGAGCAGTTCTTC
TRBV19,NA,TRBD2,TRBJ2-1,CASKTSGSGEQFF,TGTGCCAGTAAGACTAGCGGGAGTGGTGAGCAGTTCTTC
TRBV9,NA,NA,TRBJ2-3,CASSVVHSTDTQYF,TGTGCCAGCAGCGTAGTTCATAGCACAGATACGCAGTATTTT
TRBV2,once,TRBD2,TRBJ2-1,CASIPNRSSGRGLYNEQFF,TGTGCCAGCATCCCAAACCGATCTAGCGGGAGAGGTCTCTACAATGAGCAGTTCTTC
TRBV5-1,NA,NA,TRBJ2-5,CASSPDKVQETQYF,TGCGCCAGCAGCCCCGACAAAGTTCAAGAGACCCAGTACTTC
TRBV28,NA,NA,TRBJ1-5,CASSFVAVNQPQHF,TGTGCCAGCAGTTTCGTAGCAGTCAATCAGCCCCAGCATTTT
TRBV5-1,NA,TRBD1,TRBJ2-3,CASSGQGTDTQYF,TGCGCCAGCTCCGGACAGGGGACAGATACGCAGTATTTT
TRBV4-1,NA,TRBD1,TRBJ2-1,CASSPMTGHGHNEQFF,TGCGCCAGCAGCCCTATGACAGGGCACGGCCACAATGAGCAGTTCTTC
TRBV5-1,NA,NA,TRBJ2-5,CASSLATMPPLLRGPQETQYF,TGCGCCAGCAGCTTGGCCACAATGCCCCCCCTACTCCGGGGGCCGCAAGAGACCCAGTACTTC
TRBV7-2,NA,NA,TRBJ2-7,CASSSWYTGYEQYF,TGTGCCAGCAGCTCCTGGTATACAGGATACGAGCAGTACTTC
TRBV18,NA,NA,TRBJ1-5,CASSPVAFSNQPQHF,TGTGCCAGCTCACCGGTGGCGTTTAGCAATCAGCCCCAGCATTTT
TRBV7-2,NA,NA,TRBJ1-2,CASSSQGGNYGYTF,TGTGCCAGCAGCTCCCAGGGTGGGAACTATGGCTACACCTTC
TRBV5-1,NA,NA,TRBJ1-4,CASSAEPNEKLFF,TGCGCCAGCAGCGCGGAACCTAATGAAAAACTGTTTTTT
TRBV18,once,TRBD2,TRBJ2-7,CASSPLPLAGGYYEQYF,TGTGCCAGCTCACCTCTTCCACTAGCGGGAGGGTACTACGAGCAGTACTTC
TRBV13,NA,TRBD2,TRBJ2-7,CASSPRPSGIIYEQYF,TGTGCCAGCAGCCCCCGGCCTAGCGGGATAATCTACGAGCAGTACTTC
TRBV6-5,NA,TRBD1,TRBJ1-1,CASSRVGTVGTEAFF,TGTGCCAGCAGCCGCGTCGGGACAGTGGGCACTGAAGCTTTCTTT
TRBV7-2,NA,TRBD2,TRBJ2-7,CASSHRLAGSSGYEQYF,TGTGCCAGCAGCCACAGACTAGCGGGTTCCTCCGGGTACGAGCAGTACTTC
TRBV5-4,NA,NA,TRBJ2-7,CAGSGPTPNEQYF,TGTGCCGGGTCCGGACCAACCCCGAACGAGCAGTACTTC
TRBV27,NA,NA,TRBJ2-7,CASSPNPVPPVTYEQYF,TGTGCCAGCAGTCCAAACCCCGTCCCTCCAGTTACCTACGAGCAGTACTTC
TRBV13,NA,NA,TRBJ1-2,CASSLQGTYGYTF,TGTGCCAGCAGCTTACAGGGTACCTATGGCTACACCTTC
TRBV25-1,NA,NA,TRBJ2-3,CASSEPRSPADTQYF,TGTGCCAGCAGTGAACCCCGGTCGCCGGCAGATACGCAGTATTTT
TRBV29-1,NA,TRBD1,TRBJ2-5,CSVPIWDSQETQYF,TGCAGCGTTCCTATTTGGGACAGCCAAGAGACCCAGTACTTC
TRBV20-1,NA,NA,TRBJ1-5,CSVLSNQPQHF,TGCAGTGTACTAAGCAATCAGCCCCAGCATTTT
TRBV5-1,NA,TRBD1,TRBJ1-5,CASRTGTGDQPQHF,TGCGCCAGCAGAACAGGGACAGGGGATCAGCCCCAGCATTTT
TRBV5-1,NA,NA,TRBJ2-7,CASSLDPWSAEQYF,TGCGCCAGCAGCTTGGACCCATGGAGCGCAGAGCAGTACTTC
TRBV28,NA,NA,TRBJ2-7,CASRVGRGLDQYF,TGTGCCAGCAGAGTGGGACGGGGCTTAGATCAGTACTTC
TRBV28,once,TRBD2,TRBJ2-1,CASSSPGGRSNEQFF,TGTGCCAGCAGTTCCCCTGGCGGGAGGAGCAATGAGCAGTTCTTC
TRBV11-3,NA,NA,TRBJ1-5,CASSFDVDNQPQHF,TGTGCCAGCAGCTTCGATGTGGATAATCAGCCCCAGCATTTT
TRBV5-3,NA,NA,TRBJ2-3,CASSGSGEGTDTQYF,TGTGCCAGCAGCGGGTCGGGAGAAGGAACAGATACGCAGTATTTT
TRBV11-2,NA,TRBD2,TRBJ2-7,CASSGTSGSYEQYF,TGTGCCAGCAGCGGGACTAGCGGTTCCTACGAGCAGTACTTC
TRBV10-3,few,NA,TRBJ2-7,CAISELDEQYF,TGTGCCATCAGTGAGTTGGACGAGCAGTACTTC
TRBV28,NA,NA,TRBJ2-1,CATTKGLFSYNEQFF,TGTGCCACTACGAAGGGACTTTTCTCCTACAATGAGCAGTTCTTC
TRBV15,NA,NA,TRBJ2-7,CATSREGVGYEQYF,TGTGCCACCAGCAGAGAAGGGGTGGGGTACGAGCAGTACTTC
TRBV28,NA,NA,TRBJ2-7,CASALAGLSSYEQYF,TGTGCCAGCGCTCTTGCGGGGCTCAGCTCCTACGAGCAGTACTTC
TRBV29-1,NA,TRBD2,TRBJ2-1,CSVVGLADNEQFF,TGCAGCGTGGTCGGACTAGCGGACAATGAGCAGTTCTTC
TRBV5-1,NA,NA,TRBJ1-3,CASSLGSRVSGNTIYF,TGCGCCAGCAGCCTTGGCTCCAGGGTTTCTGGAAACACCATATATTTT
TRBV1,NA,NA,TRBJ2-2,CTSSHDRDPGELFF,TGCACCAGCAGCCACGACAGGGACCCCGGGGAGCTGTTTTTT
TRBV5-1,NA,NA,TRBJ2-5,CASSLYSGARLLEQETQYF,TGCGCCAGCAGCTTGTATTCGGGGGCCCGACTACTAGAACAAGAGACCCAGTACTTC
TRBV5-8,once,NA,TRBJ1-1,CASSSGPWGTEAFF,TGTGCCAGCAGCTCAGGACCCTGGGGCACTGAAGCTTTCTTT
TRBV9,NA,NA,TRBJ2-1,CASSADLAYEQFF,TGTGCCAGCAGCGCGGACCTTGCGTATGAGCAGTTCTTC
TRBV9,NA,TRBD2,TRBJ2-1,CASSPQGLAGYNEQFF,TGTGCCAGCAGCCCTCAAGGACTAGCGGGATACAATGAGCAGTTCTTC
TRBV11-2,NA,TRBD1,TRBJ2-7,CASSITGGIPNEQYF,TGTGCCAGCAGCATTACAGGGGGCATTCCTAACGAGCAGTACTTC
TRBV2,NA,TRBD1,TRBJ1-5,CASRMSQGANNQPQHF,TGTGCCAGCAGGATGAGCCAGGGGGCTAACAATCAGCCCCAGCATTTT
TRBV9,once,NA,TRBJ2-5,CASSVSGSETQYF,TGTGCCAGCAGCGTATCGGGGTCAGAGACCCAGTACTTC
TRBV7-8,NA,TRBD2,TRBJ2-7,CASSQLAGSSYEQYF,TGTGCCAGCAGCCAATTAGCGGGATCGAGCTACGAGCAGTACTTC
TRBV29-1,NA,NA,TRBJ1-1,CSVCWAMNTEAFF,TGCAGCGTTTGTTGGGCCATGAACACTGAAGCTTTCTTT
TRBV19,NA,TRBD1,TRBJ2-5,CASSIHLLGDSYQETQYF,TGTGCCAGTAGTATCCACTTGTTGGGGGACAGCTACCAAGAGACCCAGTACTTC